This T cell receptor beta chain came from a study of cytomegalovirus exposure and HLA in healthy donors. Study-wide points: With further analysis later on, most CMV-associated TCR beta chains appeared HLA-restricted.

Details on this clone: What it binds is not known.

Per germline, CDR1 GTSNPN and CDR2 SVGIG (reference sequence). This CDR3 has 13 residues. The ends were cut back, 5 bases at V and 4 bases at J, with 12 bases in the middle. In the PCR, 60 Vbeta and 13 Jbeta primers were used. TCRdb's table, derived via immunoSEQ multiplex PCR, lists solely in-frame clones and lacks some. The sample carries about 61,000 clones, 70% to 90% recorded once. Nominally healthy donors were sampled, though unrecorded immune exposures were likely. This clonotype was sampled from a man aged 25-40 years in good health and CMV-seropositive. The chain links TRBV30 to TRBJ1-5, with TRBD1 as a possible D gene (6 bases). Sequenced: PBMCs. The CDR3 bases are TGTGCCTGGTCTCCAGGGGTAAATCAGCCCCAGCATTTT. As protein: CAWSPGVNQPQHF.